This is a list of T cell receptor beta chains from one sample in a study of CD8+CD57+ T cells in acquired aplastic anemia. TCRdb recomputed calls from the reads with MiXCR, one row per CDR3 protein. The repertoire holds some 160,000 distinct CDR3 sequences, with around 52% as singletons. The sample consisted of sorted CD4+, CD8+, or CD8+CD57+ T cells (not recorded which) from PBMCs. These receptors came from a human donor with aplastic anemia. The CDR3 runs from the conserved cysteine through the conserved F or W. Each record gives: J gene, D gene, V gene, CDR3 length, clone size, CDR3 DNA, CDR3 protein. The D gene is left open where the match is weak. Only part of the rows carry a size: once, few, many, or a class if the clone is expanded.

J: TRBJ2-3
D: TRBD1
V: TRBV20-1
length: 14
size: many
DNA: TGCAGTGCCCGACCCCGGGACAGGGTAGATACGCAGTATTTT
CDR3: CSARPRDRVDTQYF

J: TRBJ1-6
D: NA
V: TRBV7-9
length: 13
size: few
DNA: TGTGCCAGCAGGGAGGTCTCGAATTCACCCCTCCACTTT
CDR3: CASREVSNSPLHF

J: TRBJ1-6
D: NA
V: TRBV2
length: 12
size: NA
DNA: TGTGCCAGCTCGGGGGGGGATTCACCCCTCCACTTT
CDR3: CASSGGDSPLHF

J: TRBJ2-3
D: TRBD2
V: TRBV20-1
length: 14
size: NA
DNA: TGCAGTGCGGGGGTAGCGGGGCTCACAGATACGCAGTATTTT
CDR3: CSAGVAGLTDTQYF

J: TRBJ2-5
D: TRBD2
V: TRBV6-1
length: 15
size: NA
DNA: TGTGCCAGCAGTGATAATAGCGGGGTGGGGGAGACCCAGTACTTC
CDR3: CASSDNSGVGETQYF

J: TRBJ2-1
D: NA
V: TRBV10-3
length: 16
size: NA
DNA: TGTGCCATCAGTGAGTCGGCGGTGGGACTGTACAATGAGCAGTTCTTC
CDR3: CAISESAVGLYNEQFF

J: TRBJ2-7
D: NA
V: TRBV7-9
length: 12
size: NA
DNA: TGTGCCAGCAGCGGAGGGTTCTACGAGCAGTACTTC
CDR3: CASSGGFYEQYF

J: TRBJ2-1
D: TRBD2
V: TRBV12-3/TRBV12-4
length: 16
size: many
DNA: TGTGCCAGCAGTCTCTCAGCGGGAGGGCCCCTCAATGAGCAGTTCTTC
CDR3: CASSLSAGGPLNEQFF

J: TRBJ2-7
D: TRBD1
V: TRBV5-6
length: 15
size: NA
DNA: TGTGCCAGCAGCGGGGGGACAGGGAACTCCTACGAGCAGTACTTC
CDR3: CASSGGTGNSYEQYF

J: TRBJ2-5
D: NA
V: TRBV10-3
length: 12
size: NA
DNA: TGTGCCATCAGTGGTTCAGCAGAGACCCAGTACTTC
CDR3: CAISGSAETQYF

J: TRBJ1-6
D: NA
V: TRBV25-1
length: 13
size: few
DNA: TGTGCCAGCAGTGGAACACAGGGACAAGTCCTCCACTTT
CDR3: CASSGTQGQVLHF

J: TRBJ2-1
D: NA
V: TRBV27
length: 14
size: NA
DNA: TGTGCCAGCAGTTTGAGGGATACGTACAATGAGCAGTTCTTC
CDR3: CASSLRDTYNEQFF

J: TRBJ1-3
D: NA
V: TRBV29-1
length: 12
size: few
DNA: TGCAGCGTACCAGGGGCTGGAAACACCATATATTTT
CDR3: CSVPGAGNTIYF

J: TRBJ2-2
D: NA
V: TRBV20-1
length: 14
size: NA
DNA: TGCAGTGCTAGATCGGGGCGGTTGACCGGGGAGCTGTTTTTT
CDR3: CSARSGRLTGELFF

J: TRBJ2-1
D: TRBD1
V: TRBV2
length: 15
size: NA
DNA: TGTGCCAGCAGCGTTACAGGGGTCTCCTACAATGAGCAGTTCTTC
CDR3: CASSVTGVSYNEQFF

J: TRBJ1-1
D: NA
V: TRBV3-1
length: 17
size: NA
DNA: TGTGCCAGCAGCCAAGAGTGGGCAGGTGGCGTGAACACTGAAGCTTTCTTT
CDR3: CASSQEWAGGVNTEAFF

J: TRBJ2-5
D: TRBD1
V: TRBV24-1
length: 14
size: many
DNA: TGTGCCACCAGTGGGGGACAGGAAACATTGGCCCAGTACTTC
CDR3: CATSGGQETLAQYF

J: TRBJ2-1
D: TRBD2
V: TRBV2
length: 12
size: many
DNA: TGTGCCAGCAGGCCCACTAGCGGAGAGCAGTTCTTC
CDR3: CASRPTSGEQFF

J: TRBJ2-7
D: NA
V: TRBV7-9
length: 12
size: NA
DNA: TGTGCCAGCAGCTTAGGTCCAAACGAGCAGTACTTC
CDR3: CASSLGPNEQYF

J: TRBJ2-7
D: TRBD2
V: TRBV19
length: 13
size: many
DNA: TGTGCCAGTACCCCTAGCGGGAACAGGGAGCAGTACTTC
CDR3: CASTPSGNREQYF

J: TRBJ2-3
D: NA
V: TRBV6-5
length: 15
size: once
DNA: TGTGCCAGCAGTTCCTCGCTAGGAGGCACAGATACGCAGTATTTT
CDR3: CASSSSLGGTDTQYF

J: TRBJ1-4
D: NA
V: TRBV6-5
length: 13
size: many
DNA: TGTGCCAGCAGTTCTCAGGGTTGGGAAAAACTGTTTTTT
CDR3: CASSSQGWEKLFF

J: TRBJ2-6
D: NA
V: TRBV19
length: 14
size: NA
DNA: TGTGCCAGTAAAGGTGGCTTTGGGGCCAACGTCCTGACTTTC
CDR3: CASKGGFGANVLTF

J: TRBJ2-7
D: NA
V: TRBV11-2
length: 17
size: NA
DNA: TGTGCCAGCAGCTTAGGTGGGGGGGACAGTTTACCGACTACGGAGTACTTC
CDR3: CASSLGGGDSLPTTEYF

J: TRBJ2-6
D: NA
V: TRBV10-3
length: 15
size: NA
DNA: TGTGCCATCAGCCAGGGGCGGCCTGGGGCCAACGTCCTGACTTTC
CDR3: CAISQGRPGANVLTF

J: TRBJ2-3
D: TRBD2
V: TRBV13
length: 16
size: NA
DNA: TGTGCCAGCAGCTTCGTACTAGCGGACGGCACAGATACGCAGTATTTT
CDR3: CASSFVLADGTDTQYF

J: TRBJ2-7
D: NA
V: TRBV7-9
length: 12
size: NA
DNA: TGTGCCAGCACCATCGGGGCCTACGAGCAGTACTTC
CDR3: CASTIGAYEQYF

J: TRBJ1-3
D: NA
V: TRBV7-9
length: 15
size: many
DNA: TGTGCCAGCAGCTTAGTACAGGGCGGCGGAAACACCATATATTTT
CDR3: CASSLVQGGGNTIYF

J: TRBJ1-4
D: NA
V: TRBV25-1
length: 16
size: few
DNA: TGTGCCAGCAGTGAAGGCAAGGTCTCGACTAATGAAAAACTGTTTTTT
CDR3: CASSEGKVSTNEKLFF

J: TRBJ1-6
D: NA
V: TRBV12-3/TRBV12-4
length: 13
size: NA
DNA: TGTGCCAGCAAGCGGGCCCAGGGGTCACCCCTCCACTTT
CDR3: CASKRAQGSPLHF

J: TRBJ2-3
D: TRBD2
V: TRBV10-3
length: 14
size: few
DNA: TGTGCCATCAGTGAGTCGGACGGGAGGGATACGCAGTATTTT
CDR3: CAISESDGRDTQYF

J: TRBJ1-1
D: NA
V: TRBV10-2
length: 10
size: NA
DNA: TGTGCCACCAGAGGCCAAAAAGCTTTCTTT
CDR3: CATRGQKAFF

J: TRBJ2-7
D: TRBD1
V: TRBV30
length: 14
size: NA
DNA: TGTGCCTGGAGTGTAATCGGGACAGGGGTCGAGCAGTACTTC
CDR3: CAWSVIGTGVEQYF

J: TRBJ1-1
D: NA
V: TRBV19
length: 11
size: many
DNA: TGTGCCAGTAGTATAGGGTTGTGGGCTTTCTTT
CDR3: CASSIGLWAFF

J: TRBJ2-7
D: TRBD2
V: TRBV7-2
length: 14
size: NA
DNA: TGTGCCAGCAGCCAAGGACTAGCGGAATACGAGCAGTACTTC
CDR3: CASSQGLAEYEQYF

J: TRBJ2-3
D: NA
V: TRBV5-4
length: 15
size: once
DNA: TGTGCCAGCAGCTCGGAGTTTGTCAAAACAGATACGCAGTATTTT
CDR3: CASSSEFVKTDTQYF

J: TRBJ2-1
D: NA
V: TRBV11-1
length: 14
size: NA
DNA: TGTGCCAGCAGCGTGACAAGCTCCTACAATGAGCAGTTCTTC
CDR3: CASSVTSSYNEQFF

J: TRBJ2-7
D: TRBD1
V: TRBV30
length: 15
size: NA
DNA: TGTGCCTGGGGCGGACAGGGATTAGAATCATACGAGCAGTACTTC
CDR3: CAWGGQGLESYEQYF

J: TRBJ2-7
D: NA
V: TRBV2
length: 13
size: few
DNA: TGTGCCAGCAGTGGACAGTTGGAGGGAGAGCAGTACTTC
CDR3: CASSGQLEGEQYF

J: TRBJ2-3
D: NA
V: TRBV29-1
length: 11
size: NA
DNA: TGCAGCGTTGAGGAAACAGATACGCAGTATTTT
CDR3: CSVEETDTQYF

J: TRBJ2-1
D: TRBD2
V: TRBV24-1
length: 15
size: NA
DNA: TGTGCCAGCAGTGGAAGCGGGAGTGTTGAAAATGAGCAGTTCTTC
CDR3: CASSGSGSVENEQFF

J: TRBJ1-2
D: NA
V: TRBV5-5
length: 14
size: many
DNA: TGTGCCAGCAGCTTGGGTGGAGTCGGCTATGGCTACACCTTC
CDR3: CASSLGGVGYGYTF

J: TRBJ2-7
D: NA
V: TRBV7-8
length: 14
size: NA
DNA: TGTGCCAGCAGCTCCCAGGGGTCTACCTACGAGCAGTACTTC
CDR3: CASSSQGSTYEQYF

J: TRBJ2-2
D: TRBD2
V: TRBV2
length: 15
size: NA
DNA: TGTGCCAGCATAATGGGGGAGGGCGTCCCCGGGGAGCTGTTTTTT
CDR3: CASIMGEGVPGELFF

J: TRBJ2-1
D: TRBD1
V: TRBV10-2
length: 15
size: few
DNA: TGCGCCAGCAGTGACCGGGACAGGGGATACAATGAGCAGTTCTTC
CDR3: CASSDRDRGYNEQFF

J: TRBJ1-2
D: NA
V: TRBV29-1
length: 12
size: many
DNA: TGCAGCGTTGAGGGGGGGGACTATGGCTACACCTTC
CDR3: CSVEGGDYGYTF

J: TRBJ2-3
D: NA
V: TRBV7-3
length: 14
size: NA
DNA: TGTGCCAGCAGCTTGGGCCCCGGCACAGATACGCAGTATTTT
CDR3: CASSLGPGTDTQYF

J: TRBJ2-3
D: NA
V: TRBV29-1
length: 12
size: NA
DNA: TGCAGCGTTCTTACACGCACAGATACGCAGTATTTT
CDR3: CSVLTRTDTQYF

J: TRBJ2-7
D: NA
V: TRBV9
length: 10
size: NA
DNA: TGTGCCAGCAGCGTAGTAGAGCAGTACTTC
CDR3: CASSVVEQYF

J: TRBJ2-7
D: NA
V: TRBV6-1
length: 13
size: many
DNA: TGTGCCAGCAGTCCCCGGGACAACTACGAGCAGTACTTC
CDR3: CASSPRDNYEQYF

J: TRBJ1-6
D: NA
V: TRBV6-5
length: 16
size: many
DNA: TGTGCCAGCAGTTATGGATTTAGAGTAGATAATTCACCCCTCCACTTT
CDR3: CASSYGFRVDNSPLHF

J: TRBJ2-7
D: NA
V: TRBV7-3
length: 13
size: once
DNA: TGTGCCAGCAGCGCCGGGGTCAGGGGCGAGCAGTACTTC
CDR3: CASSAGVRGEQYF

J: TRBJ1-1
D: NA
V: TRBV5-1
length: 14
size: few
DNA: TGCGCCAGCAGCTTGGGACAGCGTAACACTGAAGCTTTCTTT
CDR3: CASSLGQRNTEAFF

J: TRBJ2-5
D: TRBD2
V: TRBV20-1
length: 16
size: many
DNA: TGCAGTGCTAGTTTGGCTAGCGGGAGGGAGGGAGAGACCCAGTACTTC
CDR3: CSASLASGREGETQYF

J: TRBJ1-1
D: NA
V: TRBV10-3
length: 12
size: many
DNA: TGTGCCATCAGTGACGGGGGGACCGAAGCTTTCTTT
CDR3: CAISDGGTEAFF

J: TRBJ1-5
D: TRBD1
V: TRBV19
length: 15
size: few
DNA: TGTGCCAGTGATGCGGGGACAGACCACAATCAGCCCCAGCATTTT
CDR3: CASDAGTDHNQPQHF

J: TRBJ1-1
D: TRBD1
V: TRBV4-1
length: 14
size: many
DNA: TGCGCCAGCAGCCACGGACAGGTGAACACTGAAGCTTTCTTT
CDR3: CASSHGQVNTEAFF

J: TRBJ1-1
D: TRBD1
V: TRBV5-5
length: 15
size: NA
DNA: TGTGCCAGCAGCAACTCGACAGGGCGGGGCACTGAAGCTTTCTTT
CDR3: CASSNSTGRGTEAFF

J: TRBJ1-2
D: TRBD1
V: TRBV27
length: 12
size: NA
DNA: TGTGCCAGCGCCGCAGGGGGATATGGCTACACCTTC
CDR3: CASAAGGYGYTF